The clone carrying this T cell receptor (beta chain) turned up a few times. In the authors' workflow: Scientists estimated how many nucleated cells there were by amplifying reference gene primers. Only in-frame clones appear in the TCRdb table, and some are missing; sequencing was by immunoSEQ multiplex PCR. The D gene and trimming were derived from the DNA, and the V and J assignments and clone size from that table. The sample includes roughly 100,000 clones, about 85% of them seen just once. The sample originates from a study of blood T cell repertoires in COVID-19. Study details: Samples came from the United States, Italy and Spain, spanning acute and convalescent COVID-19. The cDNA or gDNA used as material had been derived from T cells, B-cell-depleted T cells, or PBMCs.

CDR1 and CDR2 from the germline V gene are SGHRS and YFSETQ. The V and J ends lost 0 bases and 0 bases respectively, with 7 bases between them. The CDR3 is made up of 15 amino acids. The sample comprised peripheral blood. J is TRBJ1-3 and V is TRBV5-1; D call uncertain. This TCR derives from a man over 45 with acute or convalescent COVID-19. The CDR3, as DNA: TGCGCCAGCAGCTTGGCCCAGAACTCTGGAAACACCATATATTTT. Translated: CASSLAQNSGNTIYF. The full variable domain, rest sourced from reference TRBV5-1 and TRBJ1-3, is KAGVTQTPRYLIKTRGQQVTLSCSPISGHRSVSWYQQTPGQGLQFLFEYFSETQRNKGNFPGRFSGRQFSNSRSEMNVSTLELGDSALYLCASSLAQNSGNTIYFGEGSWLTVV.